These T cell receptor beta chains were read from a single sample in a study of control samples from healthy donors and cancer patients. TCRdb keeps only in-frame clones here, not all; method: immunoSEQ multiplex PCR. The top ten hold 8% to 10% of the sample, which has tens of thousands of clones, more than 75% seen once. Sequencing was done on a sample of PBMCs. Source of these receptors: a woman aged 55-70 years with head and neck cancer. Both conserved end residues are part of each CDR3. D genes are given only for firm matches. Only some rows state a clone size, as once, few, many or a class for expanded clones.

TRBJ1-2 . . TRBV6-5 CASSYSGAGGGYTF TGTGCCAGCAGTTACTCAGGGGCCGGTGGTGGCTACACCTTC
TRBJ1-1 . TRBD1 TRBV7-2 CASSSGTGNTEAFF TGTGCCAGCAGCTCTGGGACAGGTAACACTGAAGCTTTCTTT
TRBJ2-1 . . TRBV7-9 CASSLGLVQFF TGTGCCAGCAGCCTGGGACTGGTGCAGTTCTTC
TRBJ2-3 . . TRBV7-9 CASSLAQRPTDTQYF TGTGCCAGCAGCTTAGCGCAGAGGCCCACAGATACGCAGTATTTT
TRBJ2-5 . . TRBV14 CASSQGLQETQYF TGTGCCAGCAGCCAAGGCCTCCAAGAGACCCAGTACTTC
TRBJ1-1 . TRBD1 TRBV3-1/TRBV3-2 CASSFRGPRNTEAFF TGTGCCAGCAGTTTCAGGGGGCCGAGGAACACTGAAGCTTTCTTT
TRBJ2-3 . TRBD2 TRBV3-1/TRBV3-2 CASSQGLAGDTQYF TGTGCCAGCAGCCAGGGACTAGCGGGAGATACGCAGTATTTT
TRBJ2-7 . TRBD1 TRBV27 CASSTGQGWNEQYF TGTGCCAGCAGTACGGGACAGGGCTGGAACGAGCAGTACTTC
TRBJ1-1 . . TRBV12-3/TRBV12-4 CASSLVMNTEAFF TGTGCCAGCAGTTTAGTTATGAACACTGAAGCTTTCTTT
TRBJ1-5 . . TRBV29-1 CSVVFTGGTNQPQHF TGCAGCGTTGTCTTCACCGGGGGTACTAATCAGCCCCAGCATTTT
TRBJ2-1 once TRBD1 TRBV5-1 CASSFPKTQGAQSGYNEQFF TGCGCCAGCAGCTTCCCGAAAACCCAGGGGGCTCAGAGCGGCTACAATGAGCAGTTCTTC
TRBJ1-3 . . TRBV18 CASSPWGSHSGNTIYF TGTGCCAGCTCACCGTGGGGGAGCCACTCTGGAAACACCATATATTTT
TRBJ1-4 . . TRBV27 CASSLSRTDRRQKLFF TGTGCCAGCAGTCTATCCCGGACAGATAGGAGACAAAAACTGTTTTTT
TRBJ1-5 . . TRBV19 CASSMAHVQPQHF TGTGCCAGTAGTATGGCCCACGTTCAGCCCCAGCATTTT
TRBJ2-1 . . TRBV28 CASSLSLLNEQFF TGTGCCAGCAGTTTAAGTCTCCTCAATGAGCAGTTCTTC
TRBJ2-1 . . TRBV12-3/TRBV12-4 CASSLTGEQFF TGTGCCAGCAGTTTAACCGGTGAGCAGTTCTTC
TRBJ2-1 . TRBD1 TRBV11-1 CASSTDRGEQFF TGTGCCAGCAGCACTGACAGGGGCGAGCAGTTCTTC
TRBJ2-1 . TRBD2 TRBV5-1 CASHYLAGRGDEQFF TGCGCCAGCCATTACCTCGCGGGCCGGGGGGATGAGCAGTTCTTC
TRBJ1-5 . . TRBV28 CASSFAGRPQHF TGTGCCAGCAGTTTCGCGGGTCGGCCCCAGCATTTT
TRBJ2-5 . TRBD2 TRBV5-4 CASSTGTSGRGLQFETQYF TGTGCCAGCAGCACCGGGACTAGCGGAAGGGGGCTCCAATTCGAGACCCAGTACTTC
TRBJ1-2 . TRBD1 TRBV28 CASSLRQGRGYTF TGTGCCAGCAGTTTAAGACAGGGGCGAGGCTACACCTTC
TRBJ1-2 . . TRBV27 CASSLDRNAYGYTF TGTGCCAGCAGTTTGGACAGAAACGCCTATGGCTACACCTTC
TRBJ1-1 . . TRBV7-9 CASSFYTEDTEAFF TGTGCCAGCAGCTTCTATACCGAGGACACTGAAGCTTTCTTT
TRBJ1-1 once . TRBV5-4 CASKGAGPSADTEAFF TGTGCCAGCAAGGGTGCAGGGCCCTCGGCGGACACTGAAGCTTTCTTT
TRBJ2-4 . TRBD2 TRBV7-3 CASSSGLAHDIQYF TGTGCCAGCAGCTCGGGACTAGCCCATGACATTCAGTACTTC
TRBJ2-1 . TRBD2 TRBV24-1 CATSDPLAGFKNEQFF TGTGCCACCAGTGACCCATTAGCGGGATTCAAGAATGAGCAGTTCTTC
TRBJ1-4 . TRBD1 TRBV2 CASSEGQGAWEKLFF TGTGCCAGCAGTGAGGGGCAGGGGGCCTGGGAAAAACTGTTTTTT
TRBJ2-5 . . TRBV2 CASSLGETQYF TGTGCCAGCAGCCTCGGGGAGACCCAGTACTTC
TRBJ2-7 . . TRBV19 CASSISPDWSSYEQYF TGTGCCAGTAGTATATCCCCCGACTGGAGCTCCTACGAGCAGTACTTC
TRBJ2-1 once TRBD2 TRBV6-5 CASSSIGTKQFF TGTGCCAGCAGTTCCATCGGGACTAAGCAGTTCTTC
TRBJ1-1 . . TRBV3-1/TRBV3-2 CASSQVEGSGEAFF TGTGCCAGCAGCCAAGTAGAAGGGTCGGGCGAAGCTTTCTTT
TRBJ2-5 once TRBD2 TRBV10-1 CASSEVAGVRETQYF TGCGCCAGCAGTGAGGTAGCGGGAGTGAGAGAGACCCAGTACTTC
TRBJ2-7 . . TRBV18 CASSPGGVEQYF TGTGCCAGCTCCCCCGGGGGTGTCGAGCAGTACTTC
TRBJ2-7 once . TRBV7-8 CASSSTGATKNEQYF TGTGCCAGCAGCTCCACAGGCGCCACGAAGAACGAGCAGTACTTC
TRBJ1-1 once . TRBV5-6 CASSLLGDLNTEAFF TGTGCCAGCAGCCTGTTGGGGGACCTGAACACTGAAGCTTTCTTT
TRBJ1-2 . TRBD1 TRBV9 CASSGDEGDRAYGYTF TGTGCCAGCAGCGGAGACGAGGGGGACAGGGCCTATGGCTACACCTTC
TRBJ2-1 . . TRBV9 CASSVGGRRDEQFF TGTGCCAGCAGCGTTGGAGGGAGACGAGATGAGCAGTTCTTC
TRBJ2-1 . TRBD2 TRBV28 CASRTGTSWEHEQFF TGTGCCAGCAGAACAGGGACTAGCTGGGAGCATGAGCAGTTCTTC
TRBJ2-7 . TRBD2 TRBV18 CASSPSGSSYEQYF TGTGCCAGCTCTCCCAGCGGGAGCTCCTACGAGCAGTACTTC
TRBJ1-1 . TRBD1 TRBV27 CASRQQGRNTEAFF TGTGCCAGCAGACAACAGGGGAGGAACACTGAAGCTTTCTTT
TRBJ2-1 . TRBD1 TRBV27 CASSHGTGGHNEQFF TGTGCCAGCAGCCATGGGACAGGGGGGCACAATGAGCAGTTCTTC
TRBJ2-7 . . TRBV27 CASSTGGYEQYF TGTGCCAGCAGTACGGGCGGTTACGAGCAGTACTTC
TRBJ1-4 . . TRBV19 CASHRGNEKLFF TGTGCCAGTCATCGGGGGAACGAAAAACTGTTTTTT
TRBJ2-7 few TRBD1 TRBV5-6 CASSLGTGSSYEQYF TGTGCCAGCAGCTTGGGGACAGGGAGCTCCTACGAGCAGTACTTC
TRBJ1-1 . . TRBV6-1 CASSDTVLGLLSTEAFF TGTGCCAGCAGTGACACCGTCCTGGGACTTTTGAGCACTGAAGCTTTCTTT